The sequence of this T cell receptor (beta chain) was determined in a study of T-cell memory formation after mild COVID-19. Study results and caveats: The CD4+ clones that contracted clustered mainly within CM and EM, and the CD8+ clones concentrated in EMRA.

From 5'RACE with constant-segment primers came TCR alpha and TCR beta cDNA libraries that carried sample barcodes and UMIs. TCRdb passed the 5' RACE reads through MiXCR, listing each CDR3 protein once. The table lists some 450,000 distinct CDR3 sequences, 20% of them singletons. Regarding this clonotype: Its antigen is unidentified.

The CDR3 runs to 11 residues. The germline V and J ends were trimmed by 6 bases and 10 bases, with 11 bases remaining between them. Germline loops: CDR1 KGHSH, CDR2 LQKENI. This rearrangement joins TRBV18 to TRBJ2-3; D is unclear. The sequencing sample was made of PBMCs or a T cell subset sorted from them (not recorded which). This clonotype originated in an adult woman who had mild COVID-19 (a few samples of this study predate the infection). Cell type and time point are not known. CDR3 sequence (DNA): TGTGCCAGCTCCGGAGAGAGTGCGCAGTATTTT. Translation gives CASSGESAQYF. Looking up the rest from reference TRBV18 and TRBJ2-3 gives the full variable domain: NAGVMQNPRHLVRRRGQEARLRCSPMKGHSHVYWYRQLPEEGLKFMVYLQKENIIDESGMPKERFSAEFPKEGPSILRIQQVVRGDSAAYFCASSGESAQYFGPGTRLTVL.